The source of this T cell receptor beta chain is a study of blood T cell repertoires in COVID-19. Whole-study context: Acute-phase and convalescent COVID-19 samples originated in the United States, Italy and Spain.

Germline V CDR1 and CDR2: MNHEY, SMNVEV (reference sequence). The CDR3 length is 15 residues. The V end was cut by 7 bases, the J end by 3 bases, with 16 bases between. Original analysis: Estimates of nucleated cell counts were drawn from the amplification of reference gene primers. Sequenced by immunoSEQ multiplex PCR; TCRdb stores in-frame clones only, minus some. The V and J calls and clone size are taken from that table; D and trimming were inferred from the DNA. The sample contains 35,000 to 55,000 clones, over 80% of which appear only once. The chain links TRBV27 to TRBJ2-1; maybe TRBD2 (5 bases). This TCR was sampled from a human donor in a cohort sampled during active COVID-19. Source material: peripheral blood. CDR3 in DNA: TGTGCCAGCAAAAGGGCGGGCCCCATCTACAATGAGCAGTTCTTC. Translating gives CASKRAGPIYNEQFF.